This T cell receptor (beta chain) was profiled in a study of T cell changes during pregnancy in multiple sclerosis. Assay: immunoSEQ multiplex PCR; the TCRdb copy retains only in-frame clones and omits some. The profile shows roughly 40,000 clones, around 94% of them singletons. The CDR3 length is 14 residues. Per germline, CDR1 LGHNT and CDR2 FRNRAP. Worth noting for this clone: An end of the junction differs from the germline gene, which may be a read error.

The source of this sequence is a female donor with multiple sclerosis, enrolled in a pregnancy study. This chain connects TRBV12-5 to TRBJ2-5, with D possibly being TRBD1 (6 bases). The sample here was peripheral blood, taken before pregnancy. The chain's CDR3 is CASGSGTLQEAQYF. Here the CDR3 DNA reads TGTGCTAGTGGCTCCGGGACACTCCAAGAGGCCCAGTACTTC.